These 18 T cell receptor beta chains came from one sample sequenced in a study of blood T cell repertoires in COVID-19. Repertoires were generated with immunoSEQ multiplex PCR, while TCRdb's copy carries only in-frame clones and drops some. The sample carries tens of thousands of clones, roughly 85% recorded once. Input material: peripheral blood. These receptors were taken from a man between 25 and 39 years old with acute or convalescent COVID-19.

In its sample, this clone was seen a few times. The sample has other DNA sequences that encode this CDR3 too. The CDR3 is CASSQADRSNQPQHF. CDR3 coding DNA: TGCGCCAGCAGCCAAGCCGACAGAAGCAATCAGCCCCAGCATTTT. This chain uses TRBV4-1 with TRBJ1-5; D possibly corresponds to TRBD1 (5 bases). The CDR3 is 15 amino acids. Germline V gene data show CDR1 as MGHRA and CDR2 as YSYEKL. Trimming removed 1 base at V and 1 base at J, with 8 bases between.

J is TRBJ2-5 and V is TRBV11-1; D is possibly TRBD1 (6 bases). CDR1 is SGHAT, CDR2 FQDESV, per germline (reference sequence). This CDR3 is built from 13 residues. Trimming took off 3 bases at V and 5 bases at J, with 10 bases between the two ends. CDR3 loop: CASSFNRAETQYF. In nucleotides, the CDR3 is TGTGCCAGCAGCTTCAACAGGGCTGAGACCCAGTACTTC.

The genes are TRBV18 and TRBJ1-5; D gene uncertain. The CDR3 length is 13 residues. The V and J ends lost 3 bases and 7 bases respectively, with 10 bases between them. Germline loops: CDR1 KGHSH, CDR2 LQKENI. CDR3 in DNA: TGTGCCAGCTCACCCTCGAAAGAGCAGCCCCAGCATTTT. Encoded protein: CASSPSKEQPQHF.

The gene calls are TRBV5-8 and TRBJ2-1; TRBD2 matches 10 bases. CDR1 SGHTS and CDR2 YDEGEE come from the germline V gene. This CDR3 is 17 amino acids long. Unmatched junction bases numbered 9, after V lost 1 base and J lost 5 bases. The CDR3 bases are TGTGCCAGCAGCTTGTTTAGAGCGGGAGGGCCCAACAATGAGCAGTTCTTC. This codes for CASSLFRAGGPNNEQFF.

The V gene is TRBV6-2 or TRBV6-3, the J gene TRBJ2-7, with 10 positions matching TRBD2. Germline V lookup: CDR1 MNHEY, CDR2 SVGEGT. Losses at the gene ends were 4 bases for V and 3 bases for J; bases not matched to a gene: 9. The length of the CDR3 is 16 residues. The CDR3 DNA sequence: TGTGCCAGCAGTTCCAGCGCTAGCGGGAGTGGCTACGAGCAGTACTTC. It is translated as CASSSSASGSGYEQYF.

The V and J genes are TRBV18 and TRBJ2-2; 7 bases fit TRBD1. The CDR3 runs 15 residues. Looked up from germline, CDR1 is KGHSH and CDR2 is LQKENI. The V and J ends lost 3 bases and 7 bases, in that order; junction bases with no gene match: 8. The CDR3 reads CASSPRTGDSGELFF. CDR3 in DNA: TGTGCCAGCTCACCCCGTACAGGGGACAGCGGGGAGCTGTTTTTT.

The rearrangement links TRBV5-1 to TRBJ1-1, with TRBD1 matching 9 bases. The junction had 4 bases not matched to a gene; V was cut back by 5 bases and J by 2 bases. Germline V gene data show CDR1 as SGHRS and CDR2 as YFSETQ. The CDR3 is 14 amino acids. CDR3 sequence: CASSGTGINTEAFF. CDR3 sequence (DNA): TGCGCCAGCAGTGGGACAGGGATTAACACTGAAGCTTTCTTT.

The rearrangement uses TRBV7-9 and TRBJ1-3; D is undetermined. V dropped 5 bases and J dropped 0 bases, with 14 bases sitting between them. The CDR3 runs to 16 residues. Germline CDR1 reads SEHNR; CDR2 reads FQNEAQ (reference sequence). In DNA, the CDR3 is TGTGCCAGCAGCAACTCCCCTAGGAGCTCTGGAAACACCATATATTTT. Its translation is CASSNSPRSSGNTIYF.

The chain links TRBV28 to TRBJ1-1; D possibly corresponds to TRBD1 (5 bases). V was pared by 2 bases and J by 5 bases, with 12 bases between. This CDR3 comprises 14 residues. Per the germline V gene, CDR1 is MDHEN and CDR2 is SYDVKM. This chain's CDR3 is CASSLERGWTEAFF. The CDR3 DNA follows: TGTGCCAGCAGTTTAGAGCGGGGGTGGACTGAAGCTTTCTTT.

The gene calls are TRBV3-1 (or the pseudogene TRBV3-2) and TRBJ1-6, with D possibly matching TRBD1 (6 bases). The V gene's germline CDR1 is LGHDT and CDR2 YNNKEL (reference sequence). Trimming cost V 0 bases and J 14 bases, with 23 bases left between them. CDR3 size: 17 residues. The CDR3 bases are TGTGCCAGCAGCCAAGATTTTGGGGGCCAGGTTAAGAGGGCCCTCCACTTT. Amino acid sequence: CASSQDFGGQVKRALHF.

This chain uses TRBV15 with TRBJ1-4, with D unclear. Trimming removed 0 bases at V and 0 bases at J, with 8 bases between. CDR3 size: 16 residues. Looked up from germline, CDR1 is LNHNV and CDR2 is YYDKDF (reference sequence). CDR3 sequence: CATSRDRAATNEKLFF. The CDR3 DNA is TGTGCCACCAGCAGAGATCGCGCGGCAACTAATGAAAAACTGTTTTTT.

The chain links TRBV5-4 to TRBJ2-5, with TRBD1 identical over 7 bases. This CDR3 spans 16 amino acids. The V gene's germline CDR1 is SGHNT and CDR2 YYREEE (reference sequence). V shed 3 bases, J shed 1 base, and the junction held 9 bases outside the gene matches. The CDR3 sequence is CASSSRDRATQETQYF. For the CDR3, the DNA is TGTGCCAGCAGCTCACGGGACAGAGCTACCCAAGAGACCCAGTACTTC.

With respect to this clone: The sample has other DNA sequences that encode this CDR3 too. The chain combines TRBV27 with TRBJ1-1; perhaps TRBD1 as D (6 bases). V shed 3 bases and J shed 1 base, with 6 bases lying between them. There are 13 residues in the CDR3. CDR1 and CDR2 from the germline V gene are MNHEY and SMNVEV (reference sequence). In nucleotides, the CDR3 is TGTGCCAGCAGTTTGGACAGGAACACTGAAGCTTTCTTT. It encodes CASSLDRNTEAFF.

This clone has just one count. The chain combines TRBV5-5 with TRBJ2-2; 10 bases fit TRBD1. Germline CDR1 SGHKS, CDR2 YYEKEE (reference sequence). CDR3 length: 17 amino acids. V trimming: 5 bases; J trimming: 8 bases; junction bases outside the gene matches: 15. Here the CDR3 reads CASSFAPRTGGSGELFF. Written as DNA, the CDR3 is TGTGCCAGCAGTTTTGCCCCCCGGACAGGGGGTTCGGGGGAGCTGTTTTTT. Full variable domain (outside the CDR3, taken from reference TRBV5-5 and TRBJ2-2): DAGVTQSPTHLIKTRGQQVTLRCSPISGHKSVSWYQQVLGQGPQFIFQYYEKEERGRGNFPDRFSARQFPNYSSELNVNALLLGDSALYLCASSFAPRTGGSGELFFGEGSRLTVL.

This chain connects TRBV6-5 to TRBJ2-5; 10 nucleotides agree with TRBD2. The length of the CDR3 is 13 residues. Germline values: CDR1 MNHEY, CDR2 SVGAGI. V dropped 7 bases and J dropped 5; count of bases not matched to a gene: 4. Written as DNA, the CDR3 is TGTGCCAGCACTGGGACTAGCGCGGAGACCCAGTACTTC. It translates to CASTGTSAETQYF.

The rearrangement links TRBV29-1 to TRBJ2-1; 7 bases line up with TRBD1. The germline V gene encodes CDR1 SQVTM and CDR2 ANQGSEA. This CDR3 spans 14 amino acids. Trimming took 4 bases from V and 7 from J; bases not matched to a gene: 10. The CDR3 reads CSVAFLQGVNEQFF. The CDR3 DNA follows: TGCAGCGTTGCATTTCTCCAGGGGGTTAATGAGCAGTTCTTC.

This chain links TRBV6-5 with TRBJ1-6; TRBD1 is a possible D gene (5 bases). V shed 4 bases and J shed 8 bases, with 15 bases lying between them. This CDR3 has 15 amino acids. Germline V gene sequence: CDR1 MNHEY, CDR2 SVGAGI. Here the CDR3 reads CASSWSGRGDSPLHF. The CDR3 DNA follows: TGTGCCAGCAGTTGGAGCGGGCGGGGGGATTCACCCCTCCACTTT.

V gene TRBV9 combines with J gene TRBJ2-1; D is undetermined. Germline V CDR1 and CDR2: SGDLS, YYNGEE. Trimming shortened V by 4 bases and J by 0 bases, and 8 bases separated the two germline ends. CDR3 length equals 14 residues. The DNA for the CDR3 is TGTGCCAGCAGCCCATCGGGCTCCTACAATGAGCAGTTCTTC. Translating gives CASSPSGSYNEQFF.